This TCR beta chain appears in the sequencing data of a study of response to subunit inactivated influenza vaccine. Study results and caveats: The authors suggested that every seasonal influenza vaccination recruits few new T cells.

Germline trimming cut 5 bases from V and 1 base from J; bases unmatched to any gene: 12. Germline V gene sequence: CDR1 SGHAT, CDR2 FQNNGV. The CDR3 sequence is 18 residues long. One entry per CDR3 protein, called by TCRdb with MiXCR from the RT-PCR reads. The repertoire includes 500,000 to 750,000 distinct CDR3 sequences, 13% to 15% of them detected once, and around 10% sits in the top ten. On this clonotype: The antigen is not known.

The chain uses TRBV11-2 and TRBJ2-3; 10 bases line up with TRBD2. This sample comprised PBMCs from blood, obtained roughly 12 days after vaccination. This sequence was found in a man over 45 who received an inactivated influenza vaccine. The CDR3 sequence: CASSGASGSLIRTDTQYF. The CDR3 bases are TGTGCCAGCAGCGGGGCTAGCGGGAGTTTAATCCGCACAGATACGCAGTATTTT.